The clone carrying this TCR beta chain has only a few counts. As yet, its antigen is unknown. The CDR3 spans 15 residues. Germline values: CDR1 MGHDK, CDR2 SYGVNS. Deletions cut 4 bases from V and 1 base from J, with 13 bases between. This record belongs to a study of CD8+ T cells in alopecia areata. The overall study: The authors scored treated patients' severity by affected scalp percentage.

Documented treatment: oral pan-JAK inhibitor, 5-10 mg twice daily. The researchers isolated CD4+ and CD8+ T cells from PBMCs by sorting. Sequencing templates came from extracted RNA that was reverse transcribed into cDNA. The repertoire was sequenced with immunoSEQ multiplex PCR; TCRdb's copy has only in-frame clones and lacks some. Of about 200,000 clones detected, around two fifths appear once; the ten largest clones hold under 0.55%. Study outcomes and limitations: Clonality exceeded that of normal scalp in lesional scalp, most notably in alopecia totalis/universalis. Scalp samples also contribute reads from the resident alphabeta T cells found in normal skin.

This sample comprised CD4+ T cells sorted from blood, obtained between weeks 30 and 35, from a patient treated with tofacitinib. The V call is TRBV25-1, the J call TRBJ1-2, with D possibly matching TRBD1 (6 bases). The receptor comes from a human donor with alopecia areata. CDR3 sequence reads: CASSAPGHNNYGYTF. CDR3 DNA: TGTGCCAGCAGTGCGCCGGGACACAATAACTATGGCTACACCTTC.